This T cell receptor (beta chain) was captured by sequencing in a study of cytomegalovirus exposure and HLA in healthy donors. Study-wide findings and caveats: Donors belonging to an Asian-associated ancestry cluster reportedly showed fewer N-insertions in productive TCRs than the roughly 670-donor mean, according to what a later analysis found. What a later analysis showed was that several of the most significant clusters appeared linked to common viral pathogens.

13 Jbeta primers and 60 Vbeta primers were used for the PCR. Only in-frame clones appear in the TCRdb table, and some are missing; sequencing was by immunoSEQ multiplex PCR. The sample holds approximately 150,000 clones, 78% seen once. On this clone itself: Its antigen is still unknown.

This TCR was recovered from a middle-aged woman in good health and CMV-seropositive. Sequencing used PBMCs.

The CDR3 nucleotides are TGCGCCAGCAGCTTGGGGCTTGGAGGATCGGAGACCCAGTACTTC. Residues: CASSLGLGGSETQYF. V usage is TRBV5-1 and J usage is TRBJ2-5; perhaps TRBD2 as D (5 bases). The CDR3 sequence is 15 residues long. Germline V gene lookup returns CDR1 SGHRS and CDR2 YFSETQ. Trimming removed 0 bases from V and 5 bases from J, with 14 bases in between.